This entry lists 21 T cell receptor beta chains sequenced from one sample in a study of radiation and T cells in renal cell carcinoma (dated by TCRdb to the early 2020s). Read against the paper, the sample's time point label means: tumor resected at nephrectomy. Taken with the paper, the label for treatment or condition translates to: 15 Gy SBRT to primary tumor, nephrectomy 4 weeks later. Libraries were constructed by the immunoSEQ multiplex PCR assay. Drawn from immuneACCESS, this table holds only the in-frame rearrangements with V and J called that TCRdb kept. Clones are partly lost; checked studies trace under half to an unresolved V gene and leave the rest unexplained. Within this sample are 5,000 or so clones, with approximately 60% of them counted one time only. The ten largest make up 53% of the sample. Sequencing used tumor tissue, obtained from a patient whose treatment included radiotherapy and nephrectomy. All receptors derive from a man in his 60s with renal cell carcinoma.

The V gene is TRBV2, the J gene TRBJ1-2, with TRBD1 matching over 8 bases. The CDR3 runs to 13 residues. Germline V lookup: CDR1 SNHLY, CDR2 FYNNEI. The V gene end was trimmed by 6 bases and the J gene end by 8 bases; junction bases not matched to a gene: 8. This chain's CDR3 is CASRPGGTGGYTF. Written as DNA, the CDR3 is TGTGCCAGCAGACCTGGAGGGACAGGAGGCTACACCTTC.

With regard to this clone: The DNA is omitted, as the CDR3 cannot be located on it reliably, and the CDR3 follows TCRdb's listing. V is TRBV13 and J is TRBJ1-2. Germline V CDR1 and CDR2: PRHDT, FYEKMQ (reference sequence). The length of the CDR3 is 15 amino acids, counting both ends. Here the CDR3 reads CASSSSRTGNYGYTF.

The chain links TRBV5-4 to TRBJ2-7, with TRBD2 matching over 8 bases. Germline CDR1 reads SGHNT; CDR2 reads YYREEE (reference sequence). CDR3 size: 17 residues. V was clipped by 3 bases and J by 0 bases; unmatched bases: 11. The CDR3 reads CASSSGLVGSLSYEQYF. The CDR3, as DNA: TGTGCCAGCAGCTCGGGACTAGTGGGAAGCCTCTCCTACGAGCAGTACTTC.

V gene TRBV7-8 combines with J gene TRBJ1-2; D is ambiguous. Per the germline V gene, CDR1 is SGHVS and CDR2 is FQNEAQ. Trimming removed 3 bases at V and 4 bases at J, with 9 bases between. The CDR3 spans 13 residues. CDR3 in DNA: TGTGCCAGCAGCTTCGGAGGTGCCTATGGCTACACCTTC. Residues: CASSFGGAYGYTF.

CDR3 sequence: CASSRGQGARGYTF. The CDR3 DNA follows: TGCGCCAGCAGCCGGGGACAGGGGGCGCGCGGCTACACCTTC. This chain joins TRBV4-1 and TRBJ1-2, with 12 nucleotides matching TRBD1. V shed 4 bases and J 8 bases; nucleotides not matched to a gene: 5. This CDR3 region has 14 residues. Germline CDR1 MGHRA, CDR2 YSYEKL.

This rearrangement joins TRBV7-9 to TRBJ1-1; TRBD1 might be the D (5 bases). Germline V gene lookup returns CDR1 SEHNR and CDR2 FQNEAQ (reference sequence). CDR3 length: 14 amino acids. V dropped 2 bases and J dropped 5 bases, with 12 bases sitting between them. The CDR3 nucleotides read TGTGCCAGCAGCTTAATGTCGGGGGGGACTGAAGCTTTCTTT. This gives the protein CASSLMSGGTEAFF.

This clone has more than one count but fewer than ten. The chain links TRBV5-6 to TRBJ2-7; 7 bases are a match to TRBD1. The CDR3 has 12 amino acids. Germline V lookup: CDR1 SGHDT, CDR2 YYEEEE. V lost 7 bases and J lost 6; bases outside the gene matches: 7. The CDR3 DNA reads TGTGCCAGCGGCAACAGGGGTAGCGAGCAGTACTTC. Amino acids: CASGNRGSEQYF.

This clone is judged medium-sized. J is TRBJ2-6 and V is TRBV2; D is unresolved. V was cut by 6 bases and J by 0 bases, with 6 bases left in between. Looked up from germline, CDR1 is SNHLY and CDR2 is FYNNEI. This CDR3 comprises 14 residues. The DNA of the CDR3 is TGTGCCAGCAGGAAGAGCTCTGGGGCCAACGTCCTGACTTTC. It codes for CASRKSSGANVLTF.

As DNA, the CDR3 is TGTGCCAGCAGCTTGGAGGTCTATGGCTACACCTTC. Translated, it gives CASSLEVYGYTF. The rearrangement uses TRBV5-6 and TRBJ1-2, with D unclear. This CDR3 comprises 12 residues. The V gene's germline CDR1 is SGHDT and CDR2 YYEEEE. V dropped 0 bases and J dropped 4 bases, with 4 bases sitting between them.

This clone was observed a few times. The chain recombines TRBV23-1 with TRBJ2-2; D gene unclear. TRBV23-1 is given ORF status, its function remaining uncertain. CDR3 length: 11 amino acids. The ends were cut back, 3 bases at V and 6 bases at J, with 2 bases in the middle. Here the CDR3 DNA reads TGCGCCAGCAGTCAGCCCGGGGAGCTGTTTTTT. This gives the protein CASSQPGELFF.

J is TRBJ1-1 and V is TRBV5-6; maybe TRBD1 (5 bases). With 0 bases removed from V and 0 bases from J, the gap between germline ends came to 12 bases. The germline V gene encodes CDR1 SGHDT and CDR2 YYEEEE. The CDR3 consists of 16 residues. CDR3 region: CASSLAGGSLNTEAFF. Written as DNA, the CDR3 is TGTGCCAGCAGCTTGGCCGGGGGAAGCCTGAACACTGAAGCTTTCTTT.

This clone was seen more than once but under ten times. The CDR3 sequence: CASRDTGNTIYF. CDR3 DNA: TGTGCCAGCCGCGATACAGGAAACACCATATATTTT. The chain uses TRBV6-6 and TRBJ1-3; D gene ambiguous. V was shortened by 8 bases and J by 4 bases, with 9 bases between the two germline ends. Germline loops: CDR1 MNHNY, CDR2 SVGAGI (reference sequence). The CDR3 sequence is 12 residues long.

The V and J genes are TRBV5-1 and TRBJ1-6; 9 bases fit TRBD1. Germline-derived CDR1 and CDR2 are SGHRS and YFSETQ. Unmatched junction bases numbered 8, after V lost 4 bases and J lost 6 bases. This CDR3 has 16 residues. CDR3 nucleotide sequence: TGCGCCAGCAGCGATCTTGGGACAGGGCTTAATTCACCCCTCCACTTT. Its translation: CASSDLGTGLNSPLHF.

This clone is medium-sized by share. This sequence joins TRBV7-8 and TRBJ1-2; the D gene is possibly TRBD1 (5 bases). Germline-derived CDR1 and CDR2 are SGHVS and FQNEAQ. The CDR3 is made up of 13 amino acids. V was trimmed by 5 bases and J by 2 bases, leaving 9 bases between them. The CDR3 reads CASSRWGNYGYTF. The CDR3 nucleotides are TGTGCCAGCAGCCGGTGGGGGAACTATGGCTACACCTTC.

In its sample, this clone ranks as large (0.1 to 1%). The rearrangement joins TRBV7-8 to TRBJ2-7; TRBD1 matches 8 bases. This CDR3 has 13 residues. Germline CDR1 is SGHVS and CDR2 is FQNEAQ. Losses at the gene ends were 5 bases for V and 2 bases for J; bases not matched to a gene: 2. Here the CDR3 DNA reads TGTGCCAGCAGCGTGGGACAGGCCTACGAGCAGTACTTC. Its protein is CASSVGQAYEQYF.

As concerns this clone: A read error may produce the germline difference seen at one junction end. V and J are TRBV14 and TRBJ2-5, with 7 bases that match TRBD1. The J call may not be correct, given that the DNA end is closer to TRBJ2-7. Germline V gene sequence: CDR1 SGHDN, CDR2 FVKESK. This CDR3 is 15 amino acids long. The CDR3 spells CASSKDRVSSYEQYF. The CDR3 DNA is TGTGCCAGCAGCAAAGACAGGGTCAGCTCCTACGAGCAGTACTTC.

This clone has a single count. The gene calls are TRBV7-2 and TRBJ1-5, with TRBD1 as a possible D gene (5 bases). Germline V lookup: CDR1 SGHTA, CDR2 FQGNSA. V lost 1 base to trimming and J lost 5 bases, with 9 bases between them. This CDR3 is built from 14 residues. CDR3 sequence reads: CASSLVRGDQPQHF. CDR3 DNA: TGTGCCAGCAGCTTAGTCCGGGGGGATCAGCCCCAGCATTTT.

This clone was observed a handful of times. V and J are TRBV5-1 and TRBJ2-7; possibly TRBD2 for D (7 bases). CDR3 length: 14 amino acids. The germline V and J ends were trimmed by 6 bases and 2 bases, with 15 bases remaining between them. Germline CDR1 SGHRS, CDR2 YFSETQ. CDR3: CASNGGGGTYEQYF. CDR3 DNA sequence: TGCGCCAGCAACGGGGGCGGGGGCACCTACGAGCAGTACTTC.

The chain is built from TRBV19 and TRBJ1-1, with D hard to call. The CDR3 covers 15 residues. Germline values: CDR1 LNHDA, CDR2 SQIVND (reference sequence). Trimming stripped 3 bases from V and 1 base from J, with 12 bases between. The CDR3 nucleotides read TGTGCCAGTAGTATCCGAGGGCTTGGGAACACTGAAGCTTTCTTT. It codes for CASSIRGLGNTEAFF.

The CDR3 coding sequence is TGTGCCAGCAGCCTCTTACTAGCGGGAGAGGGGAGTGTGGAGACCCAGTACTTC. Protein: CASSLLLAGEGSVETQYF. This chain connects TRBV7-8 to TRBJ2-5, with 11 bases that match TRBD2. CDR3 length equals 18 residues. Per the germline V gene, CDR1 is SGHVS and CDR2 is FQNEAQ. V lost 5 bases, J lost 5 bases, and 16 bases stayed unmatched.

This clone was recorded only once. Sequence at one end of the junction differs from germline and may be a read error. The chain joins TRBV5-3 to TRBJ2-7, with D hard to call. TRBV5-3 carries the ORF label, with uncertain function. The CDR3 has 14 amino acids. CDR3 nucleotides: TGTGCCAGCAGCTTGGGCAGGCTCTCCTACGAGCAGTACTTC. This gives the protein CASSLGRLSYEQYF.